The source of this T cell receptor beta chain is a study of persistence of HIV-infected CD4 T cells. As for this clone: What it binds is not known.

Findings and caveats of the study: Degenerate expanded CDR3beta sequences were enriched among CMV- and Gag-responding cells.

Cells were stimulated with overlapping HIV-1 Gag 15-mer peptides. CD4+ T cells upregulating both CD40 ligand and CD69 were sorted as responding cells. Undetectable plasma HIV-1 RNA below 50 copies/mL lasted at least 4 years. An approximately 17-hour stimulation of CD8-depleted PBMCs used anti-CD28/CD49d costimulation, CD40-blocking antibody and enfuvirtide. Sequencing used immunoSEQ version 4 in survey mode. Each sample used up to about 1 ug genomic DNA diluted to 8.5 to 10 ng/uL. Some clones are missing from TCRdb's copy, which holds only in-frame ones; the method was immunoSEQ multiplex PCR. The table has 25,000 to 35,000 clones, roughly 71% seen once. The TCR comes from an adult man with HIV who was CMV-seropositive. The specimen was CD4+ T cells sorted from PBMCs after roughly 18-hour stimulation, collected from a patient who received antiretroviral therapy.

The CDR3 region is CASTRGVLGEQYF. The CDR3, as DNA: TGTGCCAGCACAAGGGGGGTCCTTGGCGAGCAGTACTTC. The rearrangement uses TRBV6-5 and TRBJ2-7, with D perhaps assigned TRBD1 or TRBD2 (6 bases each). Germline-derived CDR1 and CDR2 are MNHEY and SVGAGI. Trimming left V 7 bases short and J 6 bases short, with 16 bases between. The CDR3 length is 13 residues.